Below, 13 T cell receptor beta chains from the same sample are listed, as sequenced in a study of early T cells in non-severe SARS-CoV-2 infection. TCRdb reanalysed the 5' RACE reads using MiXCR and keeps one entry per CDR3 protein. The sample comprises roughly 120,000 distinct CDR3 sequences, about 15% of which are singletons, and around a fifth rests with the top ten. Sequenced: whole blood. These receptors were taken from an adult who was a healthcare worker with PCR-confirmed SARS-CoV-2 infection or an uninfected control (not recorded which).

This clonotype was seen at least ten times. The CDR3 DNA reads TGCAGTGCTAGTAGGCTTGTGAACACTGAAGCTTTCTTT. Its protein is CSASRLVNTEAFF. This chain links TRBV20-1 with TRBJ1-1, with D hard to call. V lost 3 bases to trimming and J lost 0 bases, with 8 bases between them. Germline V CDR1 and CDR2: DFQATT, SNEGSKA (reference sequence). The length of the CDR3 is 13 residues.

This chain uses TRBV5-6 with TRBJ1-2, with no clear D. With 6 bases removed from V and 4 bases from J, the gap between germline ends came to 19 bases. Germline assignment: CDR1 SGHDT and CDR2 YYEEEE. CDR3 length: 15 residues. This chain's CDR3 is CASTETADVPYGYTF. CDR3 sequence (DNA): TGTGCCAGCACTGAAACAGCGGACGTCCCCTATGGCTACACCTTC.

This clonotype was counted a few times. The chain combines TRBV9 with TRBJ1-2; possible D gene TRBD1, 5 bases. The CDR3 covers 15 residues. V was trimmed by 0 bases and J by 0 bases, leaving 9 bases between them. Germline V lookup: CDR1 SGDLS, CDR2 YYNGEE. The CDR3 reads CASSVGWDPNYGYTF. DNA for the CDR3: TGTGCCAGCAGCGTAGGTTGGGACCCTAACTATGGCTACACCTTC.

This clonotype was seen only a few times. V usage is TRBV4-1 and J usage is TRBJ2-1, with a possible D match to TRBD2 (6 bases). The V gene's germline CDR1 is MGHRA and CDR2 YSYEKL. Trimming pared 3 bases from V and 8 bases from J, leaving 17 bases between. The CDR3 has 15 residues. This chain's CDR3 is CASSQIRLEGDEQFF. The CDR3 DNA reads TGCGCCAGCAGCCAGATCAGACTAGAGGGCGATGAGCAGTTCTTC.

The chain has TRBV20-1 and TRBJ2-1; D call uncertain. The CDR3 consists of 14 residues. Germline V gene sequence: CDR1 DFQATT, CDR2 SNEGSKA (reference sequence). V gave up 0 bases and J gave up 0 bases, with 6 bases separating them. The CDR3 loop is CSARDPSSYNEQFF. CDR3 DNA sequence: TGCAGTGCTAGAGATCCTAGCTCCTACAATGAGCAGTTCTTC.

The chain joins TRBV13 to TRBJ2-1; 10 bases fit TRBD1. V shed 6 bases and J 8 bases; nucleotides not matched to a gene: 13. CDR1 and CDR2 from the germline V gene are PRHDT and FYEKMQ (reference sequence). The CDR3 is made up of 16 amino acids. The CDR3 here is CASSSGPGQGSDEQFF. The CDR3 bases are TGTGCCAGCAGTTCGGGCCCGGGACAGGGGTCCGATGAGCAGTTCTTC. Using reference TRBV13 and TRBJ2-1 for the parts outside the CDR3, the full variable domain is AAGVIQSPRHLIKEKRETATLKCYPIPRHDTVYWYQQGPGQDPQFLISFYEKMQSDKGSIPDRFSAQQFSDYHSELNMSSLELGDSALYFCASSSGPGQGSDEQFFGPGTRLTVL.

This clonotype was counted only a few times. The rearrangement links TRBV19 to TRBJ1-4; D is undetermined. Between the trimmed V and J ends, which lost 6 bases and 0 bases, there was a span of 11 bases. The CDR3 is 15 amino acids. In germline, CDR1 is LNHDA, CDR2 SQIVND (reference sequence). Here the CDR3 DNA reads TGTGCCAGTAGCCTTCAGACCGCAACTAATGAAAAACTGTTTTTT. Its protein is CASSLQTATNEKLFF.

There are many counts of this clonotype. The gene calls are TRBV12-3 or TRBV12-4 and TRBJ1-2, with 7 bases lining up with TRBD1. V was pared by 6 bases and J by 5 bases, with 9 bases of the junction left unmatched. CDR3 size: 14 residues. The CDR3 DNA reads as TGTGCCAGCAGCGGGACAGAGAGGCTTTATGGCTACACCTTC. Translating gives CASSGTERLYGYTF.

In its sample, this clonotype was seen a few times. The rearrangement links TRBV13 to TRBJ1-1, with unresolved D. V was shortened by 4 bases and J by 0 bases, with 9 bases between the two germline ends. Germline V gene sequence: CDR1 PRHDT, CDR2 FYEKMQ (reference sequence). CDR3 length: 14 residues. In DNA, the CDR3 is TGTGCCAGCAGCTCGAGCAGACTGAACACTGAAGCTTTCTTT. Translated, it gives CASSSSRLNTEAFF.

This clonotype was picked up a small number of times. The chain employs TRBV20-1 and TRBJ1-1, with TRBD1 matching 7 bases. Germline CDR1 and CDR2: DFQATT and SNEGSKA (reference sequence). The CDR3 consists of 14 residues. The trim removed 1 base at V and 6 bases at J, leaving 8 bases unmatched. The DNA of the CDR3 is TGCAGTGCTAGAGTCGGAGGGGGCACCGCTGAAGCTTTCTTT. Protein product: CSARVGGGTAEAFF.

In regard to this clonotype: This may come from a read error, since a much larger clone is one base off. The V gene is TRBV20-1, the J gene TRBJ2-3, with D possibly being TRBD2 (6 bases). The CDR3 sequence is 15 residues long. The germline V gene encodes CDR1 DFQATT and CDR2 SNEGSKA (reference sequence). CDR3 region: CSAPYGGTSTGTQYF. In DNA, the CDR3 is TGCAGTGCACCCTACGGGGGTACTAGCACAGGTACGCAGTATTTT.

This clonotype appeared many times. This chain joins TRBV2 and TRBJ2-7; no definite D call. Trimming left V 5 bases short and J 4 bases short, with 6 bases between. CDR3 length equals 11 residues. CDR1 and CDR2 (germline): SNHLY, FYNNEI. The DNA for the CDR3 is TGTGCCAGCAGTCAGAATTACGAGCAGTACTTC. Translating gives CASSQNYEQYF.

This clonotype has just a few counts. The gene calls are TRBV20-1 and TRBJ2-7; the match to TRBD2 covers 13 bases. Germline V gene sequence: CDR1 DFQATT, CDR2 SNEGSKA (reference sequence). This CDR3 contains 16 residues. V shed 0 bases, J shed 2 bases, and the junction held 4 bases outside the gene matches. The CDR3 protein is CSARENGLAGAYEQYF. CDR3 DNA sequence: TGCAGTGCTAGAGAGAATGGACTAGCGGGGGCCTACGAGCAGTACTTC.